This is a list of T cell receptor beta chains from one sample in a study of T cell responses to AZD1222 COVID-19 vaccine. Libraries were prepared by immunoSEQ multiplex PCR; TCRdb keeps only in-frame clonotypes and omits some of them. The sample consists of just over 150,000 clones, 90% to 95% of them appearing once. Sequenced here: peripheral blood, sampled 28 days after the second AZD1222 dose. All receptors derive from an adult who received the AZD1222 COVID-19 vaccine. The CDR3 runs from the conserved cysteine through the conserved F or W. A D gene is named only where the DNA matches it firmly. Clone size appears in some rows only: once, few, many, or a class for an expanded clone.

D | size | length | J | V | CDR3 | DNA
. | . | 14 | TRBJ1-2 | TRBV19 | CASSFRVPNYGYTF | TGTGCCAGTAGTTTCCGCGTGCCTAACTATGGCTACACCTTC
. | . | 13 | TRBJ2-3 | TRBV9 | CASSLSSTDTQYF | TGTGCCAGCAGCTTGTCTAGCACAGATACGCAGTATTTT
. | . | 14 | TRBJ1-2 | TRBV28 | CASRQQGRLDGYTF | TGTGCCAGCAGGCAACAGGGTCGGCTCGATGGCTACACCTTC
TRBD2 | . | 15 | TRBJ2-1 | TRBV2 | CASPLLAGDSPEQFF | TGTGCCAGCCCTTTACTAGCGGGAGACTCTCCCGAGCAGTTCTTC
. | few | 12 | TRBJ1-6 | TRBV30 | CAWMQNNSPLHF | TGTGCCTGGATGCAAAATAATTCACCCCTCCACTTT
TRBD2 | . | 16 | TRBJ2-2 | TRBV19 | CASSILAGGYTGELFF | TGTGCCAGTAGTATTTTAGCGGGGGGGTACACCGGGGAGCTGTTTTTT
TRBD1 | . | 18 | TRBJ1-2 | TRBV4-1 | CASSQDYPRQGANYGYTF | TGCGCCAGCAGCCAAGATTACCCGCGACAGGGAGCGAACTATGGCTACACCTTC
TRBD1 | . | 19 | TRBJ1-3 | TRBV5-8 | CASSYFVGQRTSSGNTIYF | TGTGCCAGCAGCTACTTTGTGGGACAGCGTACCAGCTCTGGAAACACCATATATTTT
. | . | 13 | TRBJ2-5 | TRBV9 | CASSVVPEETQYF | TGTGCCAGCAGCGTAGTACCGGAAGAGACCCAGTACTTC
. | once | 14 | TRBJ2-3 | TRBV11-3 | CASSFGPLTDTQYF | TGTGCCAGCAGCTTTGGACCACTTACAGATACGCAGTATTTT
. | . | 13 | TRBJ1-1 | TRBV11-2 | CASRSSLVTEAFF | TGTGCCAGCAGGTCATCCCTGGTCACTGAAGCTTTCTTT
TRBD2 | . | 16 | TRBJ2-1 | TRBV24-1 | CATSPGLAGAGNEQFF | TGTGCCACCAGTCCAGGACTAGCGGGAGCTGGTAATGAGCAGTTCTTC
TRBD2 | . | 15 | TRBJ2-3 | TRBV7-9 | CASSFSGSGTDTQYF | TGTGCCAGCAGCTTTAGCGGGAGCGGCACAGATACGCAGTATTTT
TRBD2 | . | 15 | TRBJ2-1 | TRBV5-1 | CASSFGLAAYNEQFF | TGCGCCAGCAGCTTCGGTCTAGCGGCCTACAATGAGCAGTTCTTC
. | . | 13 | TRBJ1-1 | TRBV28 | CASGTTVLTEAFF | TGTGCCAGCGGGACTACGGTGCTGACTGAAGCTTTCTTT
. | . | 13 | TRBJ1-1 | TRBV7-2 | CASSLIGGTEAFF | TGTGCCAGCAGCTTAATAGGGGGCACTGAAGCTTTCTTT
TRBD2 | . | 17 | TRBJ2-1 | TRBV11-2 | CASSLGTSGAMWVEQFF | TGTGCCAGCAGCTTAGGGACTAGCGGGGCGATGTGGGTTGAGCAGTTCTTC
. | . | 15 | TRBJ1-5 | TRBV2 | CASSQGGTSNQPQHF | TGTGCCAGCAGCCAAGGGGGAACTAGCAATCAGCCCCAGCATTTT
. | . | 15 | TRBJ2-4 | TRBV10-1 | CASSEGTSRKNIQYF | TGCGCCAGCAGTGAGGGGACCTCCCGGAAAAACATTCAGTACTTC
. | . | 13 | TRBJ1-1 | TRBV20-1 | CSASTGADTEAFF | TGCAGTGCTAGTACCGGGGCCGACACTGAAGCTTTCTTT
. | . | 11 | TRBJ2-1 | TRBV29-1 | CSVPVENEQFF | TGCAGCGTCCCGGTTGAGAATGAGCAGTTCTTC
. | . | 15 | TRBJ2-1 | TRBV11-3 | CASSLGYASYNEQFF | TGTGCCAGCAGCCTTGGGTACGCCTCCTACAATGAGCAGTTCTTC
. | few | 15 | TRBJ1-2 | TRBV5-1 | CASSYTLDMSYGYTF | TGCGCCAGCAGCTATACCCTTGATATGAGCTATGGCTACACCTTC
. | . | 12 | TRBJ2-1 | TRBV7-9 | CASSLTNGEQFF | TGTGCCAGCAGCTTAACGAATGGTGAGCAGTTCTTC
. | . | 13 | TRBJ1-1 | TRBV5-1 | CASSLGDAGRAFF | TGCGCCAGCAGCTTGGGGGACGCCGGTAGGGCTTTCTTT
. | . | 17 | TRBJ2-6 | TRBV18 | CASSGYLTIPGANVLTF | TGTGCCAGCTCGGGGTACCTCACTATTCCTGGGGCCAACGTCCTGACTTTC
. | . | 13 | TRBJ2-1 | TRBV6-5 | CASSYVGLNEQFF | TGTGCCAGCAGTTACGTGGGTTTAAATGAGCAGTTCTTC
. | . | 15 | TRBJ2-2 | TRBV27 | CASSLNFGVAGELFF | TGTGCCAGCAGCCTAAACTTTGGGGTGGCCGGGGAGCTGTTTTTT
. | once | 13 | TRBJ1-2 | TRBV6-6 | CASSYSDSYGYTF | TGTGCCAGCAGTTACTCGGACAGCTATGGCTACACCTTC
TRBD2 | . | 16 | TRBJ2-7 | TRBV2 | CASTRELAGGPGEQYF | TGTGCCAGCACCCGAGAACTAGCGGGAGGGCCAGGCGAGCAGTACTTC
. | . | 15 | TRBJ1-2 | TRBV19 | CASSIVQGTLYGYTF | TGTGCCAGTAGTATAGTTCAGGGGACCCTCTATGGCTACACCTTC
. | . | 13 | TRBJ2-7 | TRBV6-5 | CASSSRLLPEQYF | TGTGCCAGCAGCTCCCGGTTGCTTCCAGAGCAGTACTTC
. | . | 14 | TRBJ1-1 | TRBV6-6 | CASSYFRMNTEAFF | TGTGCCAGCAGTTACTTCCGTATGAACACTGAAGCTTTCTTT
. | . | 12 | TRBJ1-1 | TRBV3-1/TRBV3-2 | CASSQVFGKAFF | TGTGCCAGCAGCCAAGTTTTCGGCAAGGCTTTCTTT
TRBD1 | . | 15 | TRBJ1-2 | TRBV12-5 | CASGLLVGQGTGYTF | TGTGCTAGTGGTTTGCTCGTCGGACAGGGAACGGGCTACACCTTC
TRBD2 | once | 15 | TRBJ2-1 | TRBV6-4 | CASSQGLAVGNEQFF | TGTGCCAGCAGTCAGGGACTAGCGGTGGGTAATGAGCAGTTCTTC
. | once | 14 | TRBJ2-3 | TRBV3-1/TRBV3-2 | CASSRTTRTDTQYF | TGTGCCAGCAGTAGGACTACTCGCACAGATACGCAGTATTTT
. | once | 12 | TRBJ1-5 | TRBV30 | CAWSGANQPQHF | TGTGCCTGGAGCGGGGCGAATCAGCCCCAGCATTTT
. | . | 10 | TRBJ2-5 | TRBV28 | CATSSTTQYF | TGTGCCACCAGTTCTACGACCCAGTACTTC
TRBD1 | . | 14 | TRBJ1-1 | TRBV2 | CASSKDRANTEAFF | TGTGCCAGCAGTAAAGACAGGGCGAACACTGAAGCTTTCTTT
. | . | 15 | TRBJ1-2 | TRBV7-8 | CASSPGTGANYGYTF | TGTGCCAGCAGCCCGGGGACTGGAGCTAACTATGGCTACACCTTC
. | once | 11 | TRBJ2-7 | TRBV29-1 | CSVDWGYEQYF | TGCAGCGTTGATTGGGGATACGAGCAGTACTTC
TRBD1 | . | 14 | TRBJ1-4 | TRBV6-5 | CASSYDRVNEKLFF | TGTGCCAGCAGTTACGACAGGGTTAATGAAAAACTGTTTTTT
. | . | 13 | TRBJ1-2 | TRBV19 | CASSDPPRYGYTF | TGTGCCAGTAGTGATCCCCCCCGCTATGGCTACACCTTC
. | . | 15 | TRBJ2-1 | TRBV25-1 | CASSRLAKGDNEQFF | TGTGCCAGCAGTCGTCTGGCGAAAGGGGACAATGAGCAGTTCTTC
TRBD1 | . | 14 | TRBJ2-1 | TRBV11-2 | CASRVGDRGNEQFF | TGTGCCAGCAGGGTGGGGGACAGGGGTAATGAGCAGTTCTTC
TRBD1 | . | 14 | TRBJ1-1 | TRBV3-1/TRBV3-2 | CASSLGQGLAEAFF | TGTGCCAGCAGCCTTGGACAGGGTTTGGCTGAAGCTTTCTTT
. | . | 15 | TRBJ2-1 | TRBV10-1 | CASSEIASSYNEQFF | TGCGCCAGCAGTGAGATAGCGAGCTCCTACAATGAGCAGTTCTTC
. | . | 13 | TRBJ2-7 | TRBV2 | CASSGQGINEQYF | TGTGCCAGCAGTGGGCAGGGGATCAACGAGCAGTACTTC
. | . | 13 | TRBJ2-3 | TRBV6-5 | CASSRDGTDTQYF | TGTGCCAGCAGTCGGGACGGCACAGATACGCAGTATTTT